This T cell receptor beta chain comes out of a study of T cell repertoires in cytomegalovirus infection. Study at large: From public TCR beta signatures came an indication of both CMV infection and matching HLA type.

Each CDR3 protein is one row after TCRdb ran MiXCR on the reads. The table lists around 230,000 distinct CDR3 sequences, about 38% of them singletons. This clonotype was recorded a few times. The target antigen is unknown. Whole-study findings and limits: Summed frequency of public TCR beta families distinguished CMV carriers with the relevant HLA.

This CDR3 has 18 residues. V lost 5 bases to trimming and J lost 0 bases; unmatched junction nucleotides: 10. V gene TRBV12-3 or TRBV12-4 combines with J gene TRBJ2-1, with 10 bases aligning to TRBD2. The specimen comprised CD8+ T cells from cultured PBMCs, sampled from culture after CMV antigen stimulation. This TCR was sampled from a human donor in good health (CMV status not recorded). Some clones in this sample may be carry-over from other donors' samples. This chain's CDR3 is CASSGTGLAAVSYNEQFF. Written as DNA, the CDR3 is TGTGCCAGCAGTGGAACCGGACTAGCGGCAGTCTCCTACAATGAGCAGTTCTTC.